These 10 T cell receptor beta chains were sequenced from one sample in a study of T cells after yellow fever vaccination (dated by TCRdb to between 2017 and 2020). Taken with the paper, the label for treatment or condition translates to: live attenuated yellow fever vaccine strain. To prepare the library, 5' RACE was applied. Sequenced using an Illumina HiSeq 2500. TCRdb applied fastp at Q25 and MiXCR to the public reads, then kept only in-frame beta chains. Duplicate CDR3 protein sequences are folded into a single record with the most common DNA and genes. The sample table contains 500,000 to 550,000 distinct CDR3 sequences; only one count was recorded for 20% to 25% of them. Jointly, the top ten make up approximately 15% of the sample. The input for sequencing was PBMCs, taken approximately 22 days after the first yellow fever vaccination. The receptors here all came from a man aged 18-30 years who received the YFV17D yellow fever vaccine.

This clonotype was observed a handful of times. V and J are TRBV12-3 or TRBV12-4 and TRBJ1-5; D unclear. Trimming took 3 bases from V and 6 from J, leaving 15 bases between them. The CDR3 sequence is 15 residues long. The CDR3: CASSFSVGLGQPQHF. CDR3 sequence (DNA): TGTGCCAGCAGTTTTTCTGTAGGGCTGGGTCAGCCCCAGCATTTT.

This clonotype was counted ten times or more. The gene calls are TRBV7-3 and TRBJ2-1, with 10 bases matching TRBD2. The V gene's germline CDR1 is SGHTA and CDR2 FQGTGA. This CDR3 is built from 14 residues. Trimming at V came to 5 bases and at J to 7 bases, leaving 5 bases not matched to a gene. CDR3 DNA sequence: TGTGCCAGCAGCAAGCGGGGGGGGACGAATGAGCAGTTCTTC. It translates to CASSKRGGTNEQFF. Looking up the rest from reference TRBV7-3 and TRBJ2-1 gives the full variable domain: GAGVSQTPSNKVTEKGKYVELRCDPISGHTALYWYRQSLGQGPEFLIYFQGTGAADDSGLPNDRFFAVRPEGSVSTLKIQRTERGDSAVYLCASSKRGGTNEQFFGPGTRLTVL.

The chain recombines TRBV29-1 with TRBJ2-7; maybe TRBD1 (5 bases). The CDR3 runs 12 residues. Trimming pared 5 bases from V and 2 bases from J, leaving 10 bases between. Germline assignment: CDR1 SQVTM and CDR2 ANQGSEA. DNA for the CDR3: TGCAGCGTTCAGGGTCCAACCTACGAGCAGTACTTC. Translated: CSVQGPTYEQYF.

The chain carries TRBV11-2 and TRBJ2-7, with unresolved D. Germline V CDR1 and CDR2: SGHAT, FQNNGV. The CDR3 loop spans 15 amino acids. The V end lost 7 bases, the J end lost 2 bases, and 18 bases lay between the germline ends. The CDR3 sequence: CASTEEGLVAYEQYF. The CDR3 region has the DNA TGTGCCAGCACCGAAGAAGGTTTGGTTGCCTACGAGCAGTACTTC.

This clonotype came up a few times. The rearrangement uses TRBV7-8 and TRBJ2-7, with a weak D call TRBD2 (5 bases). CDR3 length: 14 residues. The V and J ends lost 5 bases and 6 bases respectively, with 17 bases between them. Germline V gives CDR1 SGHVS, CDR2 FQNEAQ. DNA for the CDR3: TGTGCCAGCAGCCAGGACGTTCGCGGGCGCGAGCAGTACGTC. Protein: CASSQDVRGREQYV.

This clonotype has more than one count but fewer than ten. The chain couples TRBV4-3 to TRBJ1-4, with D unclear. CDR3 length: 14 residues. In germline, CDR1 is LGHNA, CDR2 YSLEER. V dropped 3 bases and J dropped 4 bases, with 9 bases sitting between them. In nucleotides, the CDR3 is TGCGCCAGCAGCCAGGCTCGACATAATGAAAAACTGTTTTTT. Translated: CASSQARHNEKLFF.

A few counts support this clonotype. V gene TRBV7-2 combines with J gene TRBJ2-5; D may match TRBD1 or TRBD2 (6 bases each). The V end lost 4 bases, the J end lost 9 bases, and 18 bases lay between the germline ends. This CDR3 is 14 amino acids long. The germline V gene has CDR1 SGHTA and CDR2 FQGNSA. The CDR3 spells CASSSTGAPGAQYF. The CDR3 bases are TGTGCCAGCAGCTCGACGGGGGCCCCCGGGGCCCAGTACTTC.

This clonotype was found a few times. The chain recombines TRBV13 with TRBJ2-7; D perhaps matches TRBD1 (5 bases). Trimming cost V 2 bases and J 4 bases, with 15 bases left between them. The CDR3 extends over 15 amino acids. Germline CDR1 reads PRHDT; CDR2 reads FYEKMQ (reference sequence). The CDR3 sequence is CASSLSVAQGYEQYF. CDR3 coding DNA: TGTGCCAGCAGCTTAAGTGTTGCGCAGGGATACGAGCAGTACTTC.

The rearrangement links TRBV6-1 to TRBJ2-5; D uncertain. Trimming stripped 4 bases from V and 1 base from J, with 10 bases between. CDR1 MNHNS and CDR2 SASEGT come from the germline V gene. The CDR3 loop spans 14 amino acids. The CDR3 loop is CASSVWASQETQYF. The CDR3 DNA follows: TGTGCCAGCAGTGTATGGGCCAGCCAAGAGACCCAGTACTTC.

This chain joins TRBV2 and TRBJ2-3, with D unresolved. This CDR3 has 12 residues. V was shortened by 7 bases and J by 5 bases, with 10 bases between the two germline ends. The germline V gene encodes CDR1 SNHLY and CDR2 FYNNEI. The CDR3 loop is CASIWEGDTQYF. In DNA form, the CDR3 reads TGTGCCAGCATTTGGGAAGGAGATACGCAGTATTTT. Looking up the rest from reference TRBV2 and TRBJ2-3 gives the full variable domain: EPEVTQTPSHQVTQMGQEVILRCVPISNHLYFYWYRQILGQKVEFLVSFYNNEISEKSEIFDDQFSVERPDGSNFTLKIRSTKLEDSAMYFCASIWEGDTQYFGPGTRLTVL.